A single sample is the source of the 16 T cell receptor beta chains below, sequenced in a study of blood T cells in healthy people across ages. The authors ran a second PCR of roughly 6 to 12 cycles using a sample-barcoded 5' primer and a J-beta primer mix. MiXCR, run by TCRdb on the 5' RACE reads, gives a single entry per CDR3 protein. The sample comprises about 1.4 million distinct CDR3 sequences, around 55% of which are singletons, and more than 6% rests with the top ten. The source material was blood. The receptors were gathered from a man between 18 and 35 years old in good health.

The CDR3 nucleotides read TGCAGCGTACAGGGGACCTCGAATCAGTATCCCTACGAGCAGTACTTC. Protein: CSVQGTSNQYPYEQYF. V usage is TRBV29-1 and J usage is TRBJ2-7, with 7 positions matching TRBD1. CDR1 SQVTM and CDR2 ANQGSEA come from the germline V gene. The V gene end was trimmed by 6 bases and the J gene end by 2 bases; junction bases not matched to a gene: 16. This CDR3 has 16 residues.

The chain recombines TRBV5-1 with TRBJ2-3; a weak D match, TRBD1 (6 bases). The CDR3 sequence is 16 residues long. Germline-derived CDR1 and CDR2 are SGHRS and YFSETQ. V was shortened by 4 bases and J by 0 bases, with 15 bases between the two germline ends. As DNA, the CDR3 is TGCGCCAGCAGCCCCTGGATGGGGGCGAGCACAGATACGCAGTATTTT. It specifies CASSPWMGASTDTQYF.

Only one count was recorded for this clonotype. The chain is built from TRBV2 and TRBJ2-5, with D maybe TRBD1 (5 bases). The better agreement between TRBJ2-7 and the DNA end casts doubt on the J call. The germline gives CDR1 SNHLY, CDR2 FYNNEI. The CDR3 loop spans 13 amino acids. The CDR3 loop reads CASSVQGRNEQYF. CDR3 DNA sequence: TGTGCCAGCAGTGTTCAGGGTCGGAACGAGCAGTACTTC.

V is TRBV15 and J is TRBJ2-1; D is uncertain. This CDR3 comprises 13 residues. The germline gives CDR1 LNHNV, CDR2 YYDKDF (reference sequence). Trimming took off 4 bases at V and 5 bases at J, with 9 bases between the two ends. CDR3 region: CATSIYYHNEQFF. DNA of the CDR3: TGTGCCACCAGCATCTATTACCACAATGAGCAGTTCTTC.

This chain connects TRBV4-3 to TRBJ1-2; D gene unclear. The V gene lost 4 bases and the J gene lost 4 bases, with 28 bases spanning the gap. CDR1 LGHNA and CDR2 YSLEER come from the germline V gene. There are 19 residues in the CDR3. CDR3 nucleotide sequence: TGCGCCAGCAGCCGTTCGGCGAGAGGTCCCGATCAAGCGGGCTATGGCTACACCTTC. It specifies CASSRSARGPDQAGYGYTF.

Turning to this clonotype: This likely comes from a read error, as the CDR3 has no conserved phenylalanine or tryptophan at its end. The chain uses TRBV7-9 and TRBJ1-1; TRBD1 matches 7 bases. The V gene's germline CDR1 is SEHNR and CDR2 FQNEAQ (reference sequence). The CDR3 has 17 residues. Trimming removed 4 bases from V and 0 bases from J; junction bases left unmatched: 11. DNA for the CDR3: TGTGCCAGCAGCTGGAAGGGACAGCCTAGTATGAACACTGAAGCTTTCTAT. This gives the protein CASSWKGQPSMNTEAFY.

This clonotype has a handful of counts. The V gene is TRBV21-1, the J gene TRBJ2-5. TRBV21-1 is noted as a pseudogene. This CDR3 has 11 residues. CDR3 residues: CASSKGETQYF. For the CDR3, the DNA is TGTGCCAGCAGCAAAGGGGAGACCCAGTACTTC.

This clonotype has just a few counts. The chain combines TRBV20-1 with TRBJ2-5; D might be TRBD1 (6 bases). The CDR3 is 14 amino acids. The ends were cut back, 5 bases at V and 2 bases at J, with 15 bases in the middle. CDR1 is DFQATT and CDR2 is SNEGSKA in the germline V gene (reference sequence). For the CDR3, the DNA is TGCAGTGCTCCGGCCCGGACAGTACAAGAGACCCAGTACTTC. Residues: CSAPARTVQETQYF.

This chain uses TRBV27 with TRBJ2-7; 8 bases map to TRBD1. This CDR3 region has 13 residues. V lost 5 bases and J lost 6; bases outside the gene matches: 6. Germline V gene lookup returns CDR1 MNHEY and CDR2 SMNVEV (reference sequence). Here the CDR3 reads CASSLWTGSEQYF. The DNA for the CDR3 is TGTGCCAGCAGTCTTTGGACAGGGTCCGAGCAGTACTTC.

The gene calls are TRBV29-1 and TRBJ2-4, with D maybe TRBD1 (6 bases). The J call is in doubt because the DNA end fits TRBJ2-7 better. Germline CDR1 SQVTM, CDR2 ANQGSEA. CDR3 length: 16 amino acids. The CDR3 sequence is CSARGKTGTPIYEQYF. As DNA, the CDR3 is TGCAGCGCGAGAGGAAAAACCGGGACACCGATCTACGAGCAGTACTTC.

As concerns this clonotype: The junction does not match germline at one end; this may be a read error. The chain links TRBV6-1 to TRBJ2-1; 9 bases are shared with TRBD2. The CDR3 length is 15 residues. Per germline, CDR1 MNHNS and CDR2 SASEGT. CDR3 loop: CAGSVAGGEYNEQFF. In DNA, the CDR3 is TGTGCCGGCAGTGTGGCGGGAGGGGAGTACAATGAGCAGTTCTTC.

This chain uses TRBV29-1 with TRBJ2-5, with TRBD1 identical over 8 bases. The V gene's germline CDR1 is SQVTM and CDR2 ANQGSEA. The CDR3 consists of 13 residues. The V and J ends lost 4 bases and 5 bases, in that order; junction bases with no gene match: 6. CDR3 nucleotide sequence: TGCAGCGTTGCCAGGGGACAGGCGGAGACCCAGTACTTC. Protein sequence: CSVARGQAETQYF.

This clonotype has more than one count but fewer than ten. This sequence joins TRBV5-1 and TRBJ1-2; perhaps TRBD1 as D (5 bases). Per the germline V gene, CDR1 is SGHRS and CDR2 is YFSETQ. V was pared by 2 bases and J by 1 base, with 12 bases between. The CDR3 totals 15 residues. CDR3 region: CASSLLGELNYGYTF. The CDR3 DNA is TGCGCCAGCAGCTTACTGGGGGAGCTTAACTATGGCTACACCTTC.

V is TRBV6-2 or TRBV6-3 and J is TRBJ2-1, with 16 bases lining up with TRBD2. The CDR3 contains 18 residues. Germline V gene lookup returns CDR1 MNHEY and CDR2 SVGEGT. J was trimmed by 9 bases and V by 1 base; bases with no gene match: 9. The CDR3, as DNA: TGTGCCAGCAGTTACTTACCGGGACTAGCGGGGGGGCCTGGTGAGCAGTTCTTC. Protein sequence: CASSYLPGLAGGPGEQFF.

This clonotype was picked up a small number of times. The V gene is TRBV4-1, the J gene TRBJ2-7, with 8 positions matching TRBD1. The CDR3 totals 15 residues. The germline CDR1 and CDR2 sequences are MGHRA and YSYEKL. V shed 4 bases and J 3 bases; nucleotides not matched to a gene: 8. DNA for the CDR3: TGCGCCAGCAGCCGGGTGGACAGGGTAGACTACGAGCAGTACTTC. Translating it yields CASSRVDRVDYEQYF.

The CDR3 coding sequence is TGTGCCAGCAGCTCAGTCTCGGCGGTAGGCGAGCAGTACTTC. It encodes CASSSVSAVGEQYF. The chain uses TRBV9 and TRBJ2-7; D unresolved. The V end lost 4 bases, the J end lost 6 bases, and 17 bases lay between the germline ends. This CDR3 is 14 amino acids long. Germline values: CDR1 SGDLS, CDR2 YYNGEE.